A selection of T cell receptor beta chains follows, all from one sample in a study of patients and donors after allogeneic stem cell transplantation. In TCRdb, the RT-PCR reads were re-called with MiXCR into one record per CDR3 protein. The sample gives over 200,000 distinct CDR3 sequences, less than 50% of which show up once; more than 9% is in the top ten. Sequenced sample: blood, either unsorted or a sorted T cell fraction (not recorded which). Receptor source: a human donor who was either an allogeneic HSCT recipient or a stem cell or donor lymphocyte infusion donor (not recorded which). It is not recorded whose cells these are; they may come from a transplant donor. Each CDR3 is given with its conserved first and last residue. D genes are given only for firm matches. Size is omitted from some rows. Given values are once, few, many or a class for expanded clones.

v_call: TRBV15; cdr3_length: 14; d_call: NA; j_call: TRBJ2-2; clone_size: once; cdr3_aa: CATSSGRGTGELFF; cdr3_nt: TGTGCCACCAGCAGTGGGAGAGGCACCGGGGAGCTGTTTTTT
v_call: TRBV7-8; cdr3_length: 16; d_call: NA; j_call: TRBJ2-1; clone_size: NA; cdr3_aa: CASSATGALWVNEQFF; cdr3_nt: TGTGCCAGCAGCGCCACAGGAGCCCTTTGGGTCAATGAGCAGTTCTTC
v_call: TRBV5-1; cdr3_length: 13; d_call: NA; j_call: TRBJ2-7; clone_size: NA; cdr3_aa: CASSLGIRGEQYF; cdr3_nt: TGCGCCAGCAGCTTAGGCATACGGGGAGAGCAGTACTTC
v_call: TRBV11-2; cdr3_length: 14; d_call: TRBD1; j_call: TRBJ2-1; clone_size: NA; cdr3_aa: CASSRDRVIDEQFF; cdr3_nt: TGTGCCAGCAGCCGCGACAGGGTAATCGATGAGCAGTTCTTC
v_call: TRBV20-1; cdr3_length: 13; d_call: TRBD1; j_call: TRBJ1-1; clone_size: NA; cdr3_aa: CSACGTGNTEAFF; cdr3_nt: TGCAGTGCTTGTGGGACAGGGAACACTGAAGCTTTCTTT
v_call: TRBV24-1; cdr3_length: 15; d_call: TRBD1; j_call: TRBJ2-1; clone_size: few; cdr3_aa: CATSDAGTGINEQFF; cdr3_nt: TGTGCCACCAGTGATGCCGGGACAGGAATCAATGAGCAGTTCTTC
v_call: TRBV29-1; cdr3_length: 14; d_call: TRBD1; j_call: TRBJ2-7; clone_size: NA; cdr3_aa: CSVVSGTGSYEQYF; cdr3_nt: TGCAGCGTTGTTTCCGGGACAGGCTCCTACGAGCAGTACTTC
v_call: TRBV30; cdr3_length: 13; d_call: TRBD2; j_call: TRBJ2-7; clone_size: few; cdr3_aa: CAWSRTSMNEQYF; cdr3_nt: TGTGCCTGGAGTAGGACTAGTATGAACGAGCAGTACTTC
v_call: TRBV7-3; cdr3_length: 12; d_call: NA; j_call: TRBJ1-2; clone_size: many; cdr3_aa: CASSLHGLGARF; cdr3_nt: TGTGCCAGCAGCTTACATGGACTTGGCGCTAGATTC
v_call: TRBV6-6; cdr3_length: 13; d_call: NA; j_call: TRBJ1-1; clone_size: few; cdr3_aa: CASSRQEGTEAFF; cdr3_nt: TGTGCCAGCAGTCGACAAGAGGGGACTGAAGCTTTCTTT
v_call: TRBV20-1; cdr3_length: 15; d_call: NA; j_call: TRBJ1-4; clone_size: few; cdr3_aa: CSASDPSGLREKLFF; cdr3_nt: TGCAGTGCTAGTGACCCTTCGGGACTCCGTGAAAAACTGTTTTTT
v_call: TRBV4-1; cdr3_length: 15; d_call: TRBD2; j_call: TRBJ2-7; clone_size: NA; cdr3_aa: CASSLGLARTYEQYF; cdr3_nt: TGCGCCAGCAGCCTGGGACTAGCGCGGACCTACGAGCAGTACTTC
v_call: TRBV11-2; cdr3_length: 15; d_call: TRBD2; j_call: TRBJ2-3; clone_size: NA; cdr3_aa: CASSFRGVSPDTQYF; cdr3_nt: TGTGCCAGCAGCTTTCGGGGGGTTAGTCCAGATACGCAGTATTTT
v_call: TRBV18; cdr3_length: 18; d_call: TRBD1; j_call: TRBJ2-1; clone_size: once; cdr3_aa: CASSLMGQGPTLYNEQFF; cdr3_nt: TGTGCCAGCTCTCTCATGGGACAGGGCCCGACTTTGTACAATGAGCAGTTCTTC
v_call: TRBV12-3/TRBV12-4; cdr3_length: 13; d_call: NA; j_call: TRBJ2-2; clone_size: few; cdr3_aa: CASSLMPPGELFF; cdr3_nt: TGTGCCAGCAGTTTAATGCCGCCCGGGGAGCTGTTTTTT
v_call: TRBV7-9; cdr3_length: 17; d_call: NA; j_call: TRBJ2-1; clone_size: NA; cdr3_aa: CASSLLPGQGPNNEQFF; cdr3_nt: TGTGCCAGCAGCTTACTTCCTGGGCAGGGCCCGAACAATGAGCAGTTCTTC
v_call: TRBV20-1; cdr3_length: 12; d_call: NA; j_call: TRBJ1-3; clone_size: few; cdr3_aa: CSATPGGNTIYF; cdr3_nt: TGCAGTGCTACGCCCGGAGGAAACACCATATATTTT
v_call: TRBV12-3/TRBV12-4; cdr3_length: 14; d_call: NA; j_call: TRBJ1-1; clone_size: NA; cdr3_aa: CASTFRAGRTEAFF; cdr3_nt: TGTGCCAGCACCTTCAGGGCAGGTAGAACTGAAGCTTTCTTT
v_call: TRBV6-2/TRBV6-3; cdr3_length: 12; d_call: NA; j_call: TRBJ2-7; clone_size: NA; cdr3_aa: CASRKQGRWQYF; cdr3_nt: TGTGCCAGCAGGAAACAGGGAAGGTGGCAGTACTTC
v_call: TRBV20-1; cdr3_length: 14; d_call: NA; j_call: TRBJ2-3; clone_size: NA; cdr3_aa: CSANQAFGTDTQYF; cdr3_nt: TGCAGTGCTAACCAGGCCTTCGGCACAGATACGCAGTATTTT
v_call: TRBV29-1; cdr3_length: 14; d_call: NA; j_call: TRBJ2-2; clone_size: NA; cdr3_aa: CSVEDQNDTGELFF; cdr3_nt: TGCAGCGTTGAAGACCAGAATGACACCGGGGAGCTGTTTTTT
v_call: TRBV7-9; cdr3_length: 12; d_call: NA; j_call: TRBJ1-5; clone_size: NA; cdr3_aa: CASSLGRQPQHF; cdr3_nt: TGTGCCAGCAGCCTCGGGAGGCAGCCCCAGCATTTT
v_call: TRBV4-1; cdr3_length: 16; d_call: NA; j_call: TRBJ1-5; clone_size: NA; cdr3_aa: CASSQDLSDSNQPQHF; cdr3_nt: TGCGCCAGCAGCCAAGATTTGTCCGATAGCAATCAGCCCCAGCATTTT
v_call: TRBV7-2; cdr3_length: 14; d_call: TRBD2; j_call: TRBJ2-5; clone_size: few; cdr3_aa: CASSRGGNQETQYF; cdr3_nt: TGTGCCAGCAGCCGGGGGGGGAACCAAGAGACCCAGTACTTC
v_call: TRBV4-2; cdr3_length: 17; d_call: TRBD1; j_call: TRBJ2-1; clone_size: NA; cdr3_aa: CASSQSHTGGFYNEQFF; cdr3_nt: TGTGCCAGCAGCCAGAGCCACACAGGGGGATTCTACAATGAGCAGTTCTTC
v_call: TRBV9; cdr3_length: 14; d_call: NA; j_call: TRBJ1-3; clone_size: NA; cdr3_aa: CASSVRGTGNTIYF; cdr3_nt: TGTGCCAGCAGCGTACGGGGTACCGGAAACACCATATATTTT
v_call: TRBV24-1; cdr3_length: 15; d_call: NA; j_call: TRBJ2-3; clone_size: NA; cdr3_aa: CATSERTGGGDTQYF; cdr3_nt: TGTGCCACCAGTGAGCGCACGGGTGGAGGAGATACGCAGTATTTT
v_call: TRBV13; cdr3_length: 12; d_call: NA; j_call: TRBJ2-2; clone_size: NA; cdr3_aa: CASSRITGELFF; cdr3_nt: TGTGCCAGCAGCCGCATCACCGGGGAGCTGTTTTTT
v_call: TRBV28; cdr3_length: 14; d_call: NA; j_call: TRBJ1-2; clone_size: few; cdr3_aa: CASSLDRSNYGYTF; cdr3_nt: TGTGCCAGCAGCCTGGACAGATCTAACTATGGCTACACCTTC
v_call: TRBV5-1; cdr3_length: 13; d_call: TRBD1; j_call: TRBJ2-5; clone_size: NA; cdr3_aa: CASSLLTGQTQYF; cdr3_nt: TGCGCCAGCAGCCTCCTGACAGGGCAGACCCAGTACTTC
v_call: TRBV15; cdr3_length: 17; d_call: NA; j_call: TRBJ2-3; clone_size: NA; cdr3_aa: CATSRDRLALQGDTQYF; cdr3_nt: TGTGCCACCAGCAGAGATCGGCTAGCACTCCAGGGAGATACGCAGTATTTT
v_call: TRBV12-3/TRBV12-4; cdr3_length: 12; d_call: NA; j_call: TRBJ2-1; clone_size: many; cdr3_aa: CASSYSRAEQFF; cdr3_nt: TGTGCCAGCAGTTACTCTAGAGCTGAGCAGTTCTTC